The 8 T cell receptor beta chains below come from one sample, sequenced in a study of cytomegalovirus exposure and HLA in healthy donors. PCR employed 60 Vbeta and 13 Jbeta primers. Data came from immunoSEQ multiplex PCR; TCRdb stores just in-frame clones and leaves some out. The sample lists over 50,000 clones, roughly 90% occurring once. Specimen: PBMCs. The receptors were gathered from a man aged 25-45 years in good health and CMV-seropositive.

The genes are TRBV5-4 and TRBJ1-1; D gene unclear. The V and J ends lost 2 bases and 1 base respectively, with 6 bases between them. The CDR3 covers 13 residues. Germline V CDR1 and CDR2: SGHNT, YYREEE (reference sequence). Written as DNA, the CDR3 is TGTGCCAGCAGCTTCTATAGGAACACTGAAGCTTTCTTT. Translating it yields CASSFYRNTEAFF.

The chain is built from TRBV5-1 and TRBJ2-2, with D uncertain. V lost 2 bases and J lost 6, with 5 bases in between. Germline CDR1 SGHRS, CDR2 YFSETQ. This CDR3 is 12 amino acids long. The CDR3, as DNA: TGCGCCAGCAGCTTTCCCTCCGGGGAGCTGTTTTTT. Translated, it gives CASSFPSGELFF.

The chain couples TRBV9 to TRBJ2-2; 9 bases are a match to TRBD2. This CDR3 region has 18 residues. CDR1 and CDR2 from the germline V gene are SGDLS and YYNGEE. V lost 0 bases to trimming and J lost 2 bases; unmatched junction nucleotides: 8. CDR3 nucleotide sequence: TGTGCCAGCAGCGTAGGAGTTAGCGGGAGAGGCAACACCGGGGAGCTGTTTTTT. As protein: CASSVGVSGRGNTGELFF. Filled out from reference TRBV9 and TRBJ2-2, the complete variable domain reads DSGVTQTPKHLITATGQRVTLRCSPRSGDLSVYWYQQSLDQGLQFLIQYYNGEERAKGNILERFSAQQFPDLHSELNLSSLELGDSALYFCASSVGVSGRGNTGELFFGEGSRLTVL.

This sequence joins TRBV2 and TRBJ1-3, with 7 bases lining up with TRBD1. This CDR3 contains 14 residues. The V gene's germline CDR1 is SNHLY and CDR2 FYNNEI. J gave up 7 bases and V 5 bases, and 8 bases lay outside the gene matches. In DNA form, the CDR3 reads TGTGCCAGCAGTCGACAGGGCTTGCGTAACACCATATATTTT. Encoded protein: CASSRQGLRNTIYF.

The chain couples TRBV7-2 to TRBJ2-3, with 15 bases aligning to TRBD2. V lost 5 bases and J lost 4; bases outside the gene matches: 7. Germline lookup yields CDR1 SGHTA and CDR2 FQGNSA. This CDR3 is built from 17 residues. This chain's CDR3 is CASSRGLAGGGADTQYF. The CDR3 nucleotides read TGTGCCAGCAGCCGGGGACTAGCGGGAGGAGGTGCAGATACGCAGTATTTT.

The chain combines TRBV5-1 with TRBJ2-2; 10 bases are shared with TRBD1. Germline V CDR1 and CDR2: SGHRS, YFSETQ. After removal of 4 bases from V and 3 bases from J, the junction contained 6 bases not matched to a gene. This CDR3 contains 16 residues. As DNA, the CDR3 is TGCGCCAGCAGCGTGGCCGGGACAGGGGACACCGGGGAGCTGTTTTTT. Translated: CASSVAGTGDTGELFF.

The chain joins TRBV10-3 to TRBJ2-1, with 9 bases identical to TRBD2. The CDR3 is made up of 15 amino acids. Germline CDR1 ENHRY, CDR2 SYGVKD. Trimming took 2 bases from V and 7 from J; bases not matched to a gene: 6. In DNA form, the CDR3 reads TGTGCCATCAGTGAGCAGGTAGCGGGAGATAATGAGCAGTTCTTC. Its protein product is CAISEQVAGDNEQFF.

The chain combines TRBV28 with TRBJ1-3; D not resolved. V lost 8 bases to trimming and J lost 2 bases, with 7 bases between them. This CDR3 region has 12 residues. Per the germline V gene, CDR1 is MDHEN and CDR2 is SYDVKM. CDR3 sequence: CASRGPGNTIYF. The DNA of the CDR3 is TGTGCCAGCCGCGGTCCTGGAAACACCATATATTTT. Looking up the rest from reference TRBV28 and TRBJ1-3 gives the full variable domain: DVKVTQSSRYLVKRTGEKVFLECVQDMDHENMFWYRQDPGLGLRLIYFSYDVKMKEKGDIPEGYSVSREKKERFSLILESASTNQTSMYLCASRGPGNTIYFGEGSWLTVV.